A selection of T cell receptor beta chains follows, all from one sample in a study of CD8+ T cells in alopecia areata. TCRdb's copy holds only in-frame clones and misses some; the assay was immunoSEQ multiplex PCR. In the table there are around 120,000 clones, around 50% of which are singletons. Source material: NKG2D-low CD8+ T cells sorted from blood. These receptors all stem from a human donor with alopecia areata. Each CDR3 is given with its conserved first and last residue. A D gene is named only where the DNA matches it firmly. Clone size is shown for a subset of rows, as once, few, many or a class of expanded clone.

j_call | v_call | d_call | clone_size | cdr3_length | cdr3_aa | cdr3_nt
TRBJ2-7 | TRBV5-4 | TRBD1 | once | 13 | CASRLQGTYEQYF | TGTGCCAGCAGGTTACAGGGGACCTACGAGCAGTACTTC
TRBJ2-5 | TRBV5-6 | . | few | 12 | CASTNQGETQYF | TGTGCCAGCACCAACCAGGGGGAGACCCAGTACTTC
TRBJ1-4 | TRBV6-5 | TRBD1 | . | 15 | CASSPLPDRVEKLFF | TGTGCCAGCAGCCCCCTCCCGGACAGGGTGGAAAAACTGTTTTTT
TRBJ2-1 | TRBV29-1 | . | . | 13 | CSVAETTYNEQFF | TGCAGCGTTGCGGAGACGACCTACAATGAGCAGTTCTTC
TRBJ2-3 | TRBV7-2 | TRBD2 | once | 18 | CASSLEARSGTGTDTQYF | TGTGCCAGCAGCTTAGAAGCCCGTAGCGGGACTGGCACAGATACGCAGTATTTT
TRBJ2-7 | TRBV5-6 | TRBD1 | . | 14 | CASSDGTGGYEQYF | TGTGCCAGCAGCGACGGGACAGGGGGCTACGAGCAGTACTTC
TRBJ2-6 | TRBV29-1 | . | once | 16 | CSVGTGGASGANVLTF | TGCAGCGTTGGAACGGGGGGCGCATCTGGGGCCAACGTCCTGACTTTC
TRBJ2-5 | TRBV30 | . | . | 13 | CAWSVPQTETQYF | TGTGCCTGGAGTGTACCACAGACAGAGACCCAGTACTTC
TRBJ2-7 | TRBV27 | . | once | 13 | CASSLSGGNEQYF | TGTGCCAGCAGTTTATCGGGGGGCAACGAGCAGTACTTC
TRBJ2-1 | TRBV30 | . | few | 10 | CAWSLDEQFF | TGTGCCTGGAGTTTGGATGAGCAGTTCTTC